These 4 T cell receptor beta chains were all obtained from the same sample, sequenced in a study of blood T cell repertoires in COVID-19. The assay was immunoSEQ multiplex PCR, and TCRdb's table has in-frame clones only and misses some. The sample lists about 180,000 clones; 89% were seen once. The sample taken for sequencing was PBMCs or T cells enriched from blood (not recorded which). The receptor source for this set is a woman in her forties with acute COVID-19.

For the CDR3, the DNA is TGCGCCAGCAGCTCCCCCCCGGGACTAGCGGGGGTTAGCTCCTACAATGAGCAGTTCTTC. Translating it yields CASSSPPGLAGVSSYNEQFF. The V and J genes are TRBV5-1 and TRBJ2-1, with TRBD2 matching 14 bases. CDR3 length: 20 residues. From germline, CDR1 is SGHRS and CDR2 YFSETQ. J lost 0 bases, V lost 3 bases, and 11 bases had no gene match.

This rearrangement joins TRBV5-1 to TRBJ1-2; possible D gene TRBD1, 6 bases. The CDR3 is made up of 13 amino acids. Germline CDR1 reads SGHRS; CDR2 reads YFSETQ. V was clipped by 4 bases and J by 3 bases, with 10 bases between them. The CDR3 coding sequence is TGCGCCAGCAGCCGAGAGGGGGACTATGGCTACACCTTC. This gives the protein CASSREGDYGYTF.

CDR3 DNA sequence: TGTGCCAGCAGCATGGAGCGGGAGCAGGGTTCCTACGAGCAGTACTTC. Protein product: CASSMEREQGSYEQYF. The chain joins TRBV21-1 to TRBJ2-7; the DNA was not used to check the table's D call, TRBD2. TRBV21-1 is noted as a pseudogene. The CDR3 is 16 amino acids.

The rearrangement uses TRBV30 and TRBJ2-3; the D is unclear. Trimming took 0 bases from V and 5 from J, leaving 12 bases between them. This CDR3 spans 14 amino acids. Looked up from germline, CDR1 is GTSNPN and CDR2 is SVGIG (reference sequence). In DNA form, the CDR3 reads TGTGCCTGGAGTGTCGGTGACCCGGGAGATACGCAGTATTTT. It is translated as CAWSVGDPGDTQYF.